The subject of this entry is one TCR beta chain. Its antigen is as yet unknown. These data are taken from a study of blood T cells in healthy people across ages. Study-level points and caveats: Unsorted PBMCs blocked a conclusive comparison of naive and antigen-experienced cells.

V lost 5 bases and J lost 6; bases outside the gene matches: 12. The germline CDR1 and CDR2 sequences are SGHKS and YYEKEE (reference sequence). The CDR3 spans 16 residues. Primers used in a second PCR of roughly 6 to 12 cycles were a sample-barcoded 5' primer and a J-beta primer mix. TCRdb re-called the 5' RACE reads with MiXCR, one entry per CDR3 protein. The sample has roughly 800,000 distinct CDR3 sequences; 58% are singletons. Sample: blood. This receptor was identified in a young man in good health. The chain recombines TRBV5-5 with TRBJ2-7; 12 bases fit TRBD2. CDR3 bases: TGTGCCAGCAGAACACTAGCGGGGGGCCTCGACGGCGAGCAGTACTTC. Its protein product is CASRTLAGGLDGEQYF. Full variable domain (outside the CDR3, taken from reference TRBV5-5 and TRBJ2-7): DAGVTQSPTHLIKTRGQQVTLRCSPISGHKSVSWYQQVLGQGPQFIFQYYEKEERGRGNFPDRFSARQFPNYSSELNVNALLLGDSALYLCASRTLAGGLDGEQYFGPGTRLTVT.